Given below is one TCR beta chain in context. Its antigen is undetermined. This record belongs to a study of CD4 T cells in relation to SARS-CoV-2 and coronaviruses. Background on the study: After approximately 10 days of antigen culture, PBMC TCR beta CDR3s were sequenced. Study-wide points: Around two thirds of donors had memory CD4+ clonotypes crossrecognizing SARS-CoV-2 and common cold coronavirus spike.

CDR3 size: 16 residues. Unmatched junction bases numbered 6, after V lost 5 bases and J lost 0 bases. Germline loops: CDR1 LGHNA, CDR2 YSLEER. Unexposed donor CD4+ T cells date from about 2011-2018, before the COVID-19 pandemic. After approximately 10 days of culture, CD4+ T cells were isolated. This table comes from immunoSEQ multiplex PCR, and its TCRdb copy is limited to in-frame clones, with some not included. The profile shows tens of thousands of clones, around 76% of them singletons. Sample: CD4+ T cells from PBMCs, cultured in vitro. The chain couples TRBV4-3 to TRBJ1-3, with 8 bases aligning to TRBD1. The TCR was taken from a human donor in good health. The CDR3 DNA reads as TGCGCCAGCAGCGCACAGGGGGGCTTCTCTGGAAACACCATATATTTT. It codes for CASSAQGGFSGNTIYF.